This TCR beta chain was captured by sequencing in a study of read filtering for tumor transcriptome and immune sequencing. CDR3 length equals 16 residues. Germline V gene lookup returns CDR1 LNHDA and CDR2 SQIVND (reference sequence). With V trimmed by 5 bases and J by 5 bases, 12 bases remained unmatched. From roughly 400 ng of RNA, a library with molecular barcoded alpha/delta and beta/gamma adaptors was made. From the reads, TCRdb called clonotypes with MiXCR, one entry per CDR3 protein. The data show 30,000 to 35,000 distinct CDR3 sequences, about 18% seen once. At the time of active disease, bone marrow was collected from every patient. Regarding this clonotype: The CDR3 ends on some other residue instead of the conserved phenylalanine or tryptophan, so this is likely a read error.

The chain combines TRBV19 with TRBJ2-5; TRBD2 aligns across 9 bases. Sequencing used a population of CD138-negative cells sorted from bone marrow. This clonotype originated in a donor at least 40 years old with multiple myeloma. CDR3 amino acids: CASSPLAGSVIETQYS. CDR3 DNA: TGTGCCAGTAGTCCCCTAGCGGGAAGTGTTATTGAGACCCAGTACTCC.